This T cell receptor beta chain was obtained from a study of blood T cell repertoires in COVID-19. Study at large: The United States, Italy and Spain provided the acute and convalescent COVID-19 samples. From T cells, B-cell-depleted T cells, or PBMCs came the material, which was cDNA or gDNA.

The trim removed 2 bases at V and 7 bases at J, leaving 4 bases unmatched. This CDR3 has 13 residues. Germline V gene lookup returns CDR1 MNHEY and CDR2 SVGEGT. The study recruited people aged roughly 18 to 100 years across about two dozen US areas. Clinical histories supplied by participants themselves formed the basis of cohort assignment. Profiled with immunoSEQ multiplex PCR; TCRdb holds only in-frame clones, not every one. The table records roughly 220,000 clones, about 85% of them present only once. The specimen sequenced was PBMCs or T cells enriched from blood (not recorded which). The sequence was collected from a woman aged 25 to 39 who had recovered from COVID-19. The genes are TRBV6-2 or TRBV6-3 and TRBJ1-2; 7 bases line up with TRBD1. For the CDR3, the DNA is TGTGCCAGCAGTTACACACACAGGGGTGGCTACACCTTC. Its translation: CASSYTHRGGYTF.